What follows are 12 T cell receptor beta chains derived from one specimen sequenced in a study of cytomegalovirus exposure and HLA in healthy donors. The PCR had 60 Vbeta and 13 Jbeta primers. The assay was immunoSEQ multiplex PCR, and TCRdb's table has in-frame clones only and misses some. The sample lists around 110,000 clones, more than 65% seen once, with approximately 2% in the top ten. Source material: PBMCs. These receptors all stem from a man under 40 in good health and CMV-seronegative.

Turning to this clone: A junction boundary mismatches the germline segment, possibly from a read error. CDR3 protein: CASSAGTGYSTEELFF. Written as DNA, the CDR3 is TGTGCCAGCAGCGCCGGGACAGGGTATAGCACCGAGGAGCTGTTTTTT. The gene calls are TRBV2 and TRBJ2-2; 9 bases match TRBD1. The CDR3 is 16 amino acids. The V gene's germline CDR1 is SNHLY and CDR2 FYNNEI.

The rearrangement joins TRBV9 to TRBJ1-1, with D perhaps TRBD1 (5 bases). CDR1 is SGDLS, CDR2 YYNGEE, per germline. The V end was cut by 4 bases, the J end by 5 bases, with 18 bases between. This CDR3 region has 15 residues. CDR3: CASSPVIKGQTEAFF. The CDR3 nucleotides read TGTGCCAGCAGCCCTGTAATTAAGGGGCAAACTGAAGCTTTCTTT.

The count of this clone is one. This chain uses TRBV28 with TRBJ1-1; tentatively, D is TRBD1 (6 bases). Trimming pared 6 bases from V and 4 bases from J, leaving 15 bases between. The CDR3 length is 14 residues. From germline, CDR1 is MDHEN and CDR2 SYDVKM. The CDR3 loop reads CASSLAQGRTEAFF. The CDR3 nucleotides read TGTGCCAGCAGCCTCGCCCAGGGGCGCACTGAAGCTTTCTTT.

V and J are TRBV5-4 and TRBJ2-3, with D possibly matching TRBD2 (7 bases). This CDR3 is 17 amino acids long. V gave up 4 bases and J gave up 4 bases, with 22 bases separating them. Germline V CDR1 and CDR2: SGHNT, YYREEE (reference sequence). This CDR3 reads CASSPEGGSPRADTQYF. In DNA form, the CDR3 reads TGTGCCAGCAGCCCCGAGGGGGGGTCTCCGAGGGCAGATACGCAGTATTTT. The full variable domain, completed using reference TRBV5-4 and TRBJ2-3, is ETGVTQSPTHLIKTRGQQVTLRCSSQSGHNTVSWYQQALGQGPQFIFQYYREEENGRGNFPPRFSGLQFPNYSSELNVNALELDDSALYLCASSPEGGSPRADTQYFGPGTRLTVL.

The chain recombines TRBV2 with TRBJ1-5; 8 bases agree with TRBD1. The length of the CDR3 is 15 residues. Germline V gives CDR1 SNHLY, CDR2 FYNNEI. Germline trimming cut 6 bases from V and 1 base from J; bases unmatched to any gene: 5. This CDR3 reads CASRDRGASNQPQHF. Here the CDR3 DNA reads TGTGCCAGCAGAGACAGGGGCGCGAGCAATCAGCCCCAGCATTTT.

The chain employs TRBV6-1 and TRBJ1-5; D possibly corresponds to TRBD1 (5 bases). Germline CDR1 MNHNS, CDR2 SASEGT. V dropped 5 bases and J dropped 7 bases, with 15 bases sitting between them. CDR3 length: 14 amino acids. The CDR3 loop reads CASSQDAGGQPQHF. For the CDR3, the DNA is TGTGCCAGCAGTCAAGATGCGGGGGGACAGCCCCAGCATTTT.

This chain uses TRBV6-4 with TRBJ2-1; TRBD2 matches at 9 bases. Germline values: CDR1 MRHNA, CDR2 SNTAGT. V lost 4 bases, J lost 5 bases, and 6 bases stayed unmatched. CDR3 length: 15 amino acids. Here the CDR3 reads CASSVGASGDNEQFF. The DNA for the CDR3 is TGTGCCAGCAGTGTTGGGGCTAGCGGGGACAATGAGCAGTTCTTC.

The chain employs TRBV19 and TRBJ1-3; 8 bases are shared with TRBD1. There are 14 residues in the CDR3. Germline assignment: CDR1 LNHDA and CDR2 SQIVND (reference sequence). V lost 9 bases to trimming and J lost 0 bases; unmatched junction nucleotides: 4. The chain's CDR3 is CASRTGSSGNTIYF. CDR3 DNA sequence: TGTGCCAGCCGGACAGGGAGCTCTGGAAACACCATATATTTT.

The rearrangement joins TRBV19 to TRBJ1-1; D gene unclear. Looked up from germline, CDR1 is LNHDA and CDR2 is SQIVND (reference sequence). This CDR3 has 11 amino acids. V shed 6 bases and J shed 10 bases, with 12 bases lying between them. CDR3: CASRDMQVAFF. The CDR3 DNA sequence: TGTGCCAGTAGAGATATGCAGGTAGCTTTCTTT. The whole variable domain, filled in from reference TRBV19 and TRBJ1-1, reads DGGITQSPKYLFRKEGQNVTLSCEQNLNHDAMYWYRQDPGQGLRLIYYSQIVNDFQKGDIAEGYSVSREKKESFPLTVTSAQKNPTAFYLCASRDMQVAFFGQGTRLTVV.

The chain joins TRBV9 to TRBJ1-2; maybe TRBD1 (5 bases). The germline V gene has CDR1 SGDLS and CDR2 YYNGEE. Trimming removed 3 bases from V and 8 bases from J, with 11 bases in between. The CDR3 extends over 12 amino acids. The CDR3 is CASSGGGGGYTF. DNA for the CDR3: TGTGCCAGCAGCGGCGGGGGTGGCGGCTACACCTTC.

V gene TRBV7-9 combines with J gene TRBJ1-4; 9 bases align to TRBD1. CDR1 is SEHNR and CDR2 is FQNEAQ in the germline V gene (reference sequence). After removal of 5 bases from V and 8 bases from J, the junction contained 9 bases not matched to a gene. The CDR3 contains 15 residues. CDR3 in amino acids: CASSRPGQGREKLFF. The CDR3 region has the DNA TGTGCCAGCAGCCGACCGGGACAGGGAAGAGAAAAACTGTTTTTT.

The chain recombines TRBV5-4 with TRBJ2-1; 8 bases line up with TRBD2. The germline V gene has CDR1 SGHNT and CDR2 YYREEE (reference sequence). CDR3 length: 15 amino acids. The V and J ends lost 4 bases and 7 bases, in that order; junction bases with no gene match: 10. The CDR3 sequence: CASSPGPAGGNEQFF. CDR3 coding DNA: TGTGCCAGCAGCCCCGGGCCTGCGGGGGGTAATGAGCAGTTCTTC.